This entry describes one TCR beta chain. Its antigen is currently unknown. V lost 6 bases to trimming and J lost 9 bases; unmatched junction nucleotides: 16. The CDR3 is 15 residues long. CDR1 and CDR2 (germline): MNHNS, SASEGT. The PCR used 60 Vbeta and 13 Jbeta primers. Libraries were prepared by immunoSEQ multiplex PCR; TCRdb keeps only in-frame clonotypes and omits some of them. Of fewer than 200,000 clones in the sample, roughly four fifths were seen once. These data are taken from a study of cytomegalovirus exposure and HLA in healthy donors. General study results and limits: In an earlier analysis, in under 700 donors, most V segments appeared productive either ~87% or ~30% of the time.

The sample was PBMCs. The rearrangement joins TRBV6-1 to TRBJ2-7, with 8 bases aligning to TRBD1. The origin of this receptor is a female donor in good health and CMV-seronegative. CDR3 in amino acids: CASRPLRDRWARQYF. Written as DNA, the CDR3 is TGTGCCAGCAGGCCACTCCGGGACAGGTGGGCGCGGCAGTACTTC.